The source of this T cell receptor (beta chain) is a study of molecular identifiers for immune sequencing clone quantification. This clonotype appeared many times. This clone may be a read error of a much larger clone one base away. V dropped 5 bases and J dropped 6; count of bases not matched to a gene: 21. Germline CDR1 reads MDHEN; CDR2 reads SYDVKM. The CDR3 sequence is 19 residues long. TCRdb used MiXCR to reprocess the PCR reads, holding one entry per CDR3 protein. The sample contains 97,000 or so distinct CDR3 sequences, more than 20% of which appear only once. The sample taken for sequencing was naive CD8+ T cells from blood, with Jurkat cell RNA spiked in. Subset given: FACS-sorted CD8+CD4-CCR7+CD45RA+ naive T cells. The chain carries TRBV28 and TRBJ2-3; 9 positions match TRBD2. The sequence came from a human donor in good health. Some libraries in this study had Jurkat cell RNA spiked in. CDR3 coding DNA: TGTGCCAGCAGTCCCCATACCCGCTCGGCGGGGGGGCGGTTTGATACGCAGTATTTT. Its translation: CASSPHTRSAGGRFDTQYF. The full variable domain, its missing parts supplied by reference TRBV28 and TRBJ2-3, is DVKVTQSSRYLVKRTGEKVFLECVQDMDHENMFWYRQDPGLGLRLIYFSYDVKMKEKGDIPEGYSVSREKKERFSLILESASTNQTSMYLCASSPHTRSAGGRFDTQYFGPGTRLTVL.